Below are 25 T cell receptor beta chains sequenced from a single sample in a study of PD-L1 blockade in urothelial cancer. Time point meaning: peripheral blood 6 weeks after treatment start. Libraries were prepared by immunoSEQ multiplex PCR; TCRdb keeps only in-frame clonotypes and omits some of them. The repertoire includes over 25,000 clones, approximately 80% of them detected once, and about 3.7% sits in the top ten. The input for sequencing was PBMCs, taken around atezolizumab (anti-PD-L1) treatment. The receptors shown here come from a man between 65 and 85 years old with urothelial cancer.

The chain combines TRBV9 with TRBJ1-2, with D possibly being TRBD1 (6 bases). CDR1 and CDR2 from the germline V gene are SGDLS and YYNGEE. The V end was cut by 2 bases, the J end by 0 bases, with 23 bases between. This CDR3 is 19 amino acids long. DNA for the CDR3: TGTGCCAGCAGCGTGAGGGGGGGCCCAAGACCGGAAGCTAACTATGGCTACACCTTC. The encoded protein is CASSVRGGPRPEANYGYTF.

This clone was seen only a few times. The CDR3 coding sequence is TGTGCCAGCAGTCGGACCTCGGCCAGGGGGCATAATGAGCAGTTCTTC. Its translation: CASSRTSARGHNEQFF. This chain joins TRBV25-1 and TRBJ2-1; 8 nucleotides line up with TRBD1. V was pared by 5 bases and J by 7 bases, with 13 bases of the junction left unmatched. This CDR3 is 16 amino acids long. Germline loops: CDR1 MGHDK, CDR2 SYGVNS.

This clone came up a few times. The chain couples TRBV5-1 to TRBJ2-3; D call uncertain. Trimming stripped 0 bases from V and 4 bases from J, with 9 bases between. Per germline, CDR1 SGHRS and CDR2 YFSETQ. This CDR3 has 14 amino acids. The CDR3, as DNA: TGCGCCAGCAGCTTGGATTCAGTTCCAGATACGCAGTATTTT. Its protein is CASSLDSVPDTQYF.

The CDR3 nucleotides read TGTGCCAGCACCGGGACTAGCGGGGCAAATTACAATGAGCAGTTCTTC. Its translation is CASTGTSGANYNEQFF. The V call is TRBV5-4, the J call TRBJ2-1; 13 bases are shared with TRBD2. Germline V gene lookup returns CDR1 SGHNT and CDR2 YYREEE (reference sequence). Trimming removed 6 bases from V and 4 bases from J; junction bases left unmatched: 7. The CDR3 loop spans 16 amino acids.

This rearrangement joins TRBV5-4 to TRBJ1-1, with 9 bases aligning to TRBD1. This CDR3 contains 14 residues. Germline values: CDR1 SGHNT, CDR2 YYREEE (reference sequence). The V gene end was trimmed by 4 bases and the J gene end by 5 bases; junction bases not matched to a gene: 6. CDR3 protein: CASSPTDRGTEAFF. CDR3 DNA: TGTGCCAGCAGCCCTACGGACAGGGGTACTGAAGCTTTCTTT.

CDR3 DNA sequence: TGTGCCAGCAGCGAGCAGGGGACCAGCTCCTACAATGAGCAGTTCTTC. Protein product: CASSEQGTSSYNEQFF. The V gene is TRBV9, the J gene TRBJ2-1; D might be TRBD1 (6 bases). Looked up from germline, CDR1 is SGDLS and CDR2 is YYNGEE. The CDR3 runs 16 residues. Trimming removed 3 bases from V and 0 bases from J, with 13 bases in between.

This rearrangement joins TRBV28 to TRBJ1-2; 7 nucleotides agree with TRBD1. The CDR3 loop spans 13 amino acids. Trimming took 5 bases from V and 4 from J; bases not matched to a gene: 4. Germline CDR1 reads MDHEN; CDR2 reads SYDVKM. Here the CDR3 reads CASSPDRAYGYTF. CDR3 nucleotide sequence: TGTGCCAGCAGTCCAGACAGGGCCTATGGCTACACCTTC.

The chain combines TRBV5-1 with TRBJ2-5; perhaps TRBD2 as D (6 bases). Deletions cut 4 bases from V and 1 base from J, with 14 bases between. This CDR3 has 15 residues. CDR1 SGHRS and CDR2 YFSETQ come from the germline V gene. The CDR3 coding sequence is TGCGCCAGCAGCCCGGTTTTGGGGGGCCAAGAGACCCAGTACTTC. This gives the protein CASSPVLGGQETQYF.

V gene TRBV5-6 combines with J gene TRBJ2-7, with 8 bases that match TRBD2. The CDR3 is 16 residues long. Trimming removed 4 bases from V and 0 bases from J; junction bases left unmatched: 9. Germline CDR1 is SGHDT and CDR2 is YYEEEE. CDR3 in DNA: TGTGCCAGCAGCCAGACTAGCGCCTTCTTCTCCTACGAGCAGTACTTC. The encoded protein is CASSQTSAFFSYEQYF.

This rearrangement joins TRBV7-9 to TRBJ2-1; 7 bases are shared with TRBD1. With V trimmed by 2 bases and J by 3 bases, 4 bases remained unmatched. The CDR3 covers 15 residues. CDR1 is SEHNR, CDR2 FQNEAQ, per germline (reference sequence). The CDR3 DNA reads TGTGCCAGCAGCTTAAAGGGGGCGGGCTACAATGAGCAGTTCTTC. Protein: CASSLKGAGYNEQFF.

The V call is TRBV7-8, the J call TRBJ1-4, with D hard to call. Germline CDR1 reads SGHVS; CDR2 reads FQNEAQ. The V end lost 2 bases, the J end lost 8 bases, and 15 bases lay between the germline ends. This CDR3 has 15 residues. This chain's CDR3 is CASSLRLGSGEKLFF. For the CDR3, the DNA is TGTGCCAGCAGCTTACGTCTGGGGAGCGGCGAAAAACTGTTTTTT.

The J gene is TRBJ2-3, the V gene TRBV4-3; a possible D gene is TRBD2 (6 bases). The V end was cut by 4 bases, the J end by 3 bases, with 14 bases between. From germline, CDR1 is LGHNA and CDR2 YSLEER. The CDR3 covers 15 residues. The CDR3 reads CASSPDYRATDTQYF. In nucleotides, the CDR3 is TGCGCCAGCAGCCCGGACTACCGGGCAACAGATACGCAGTATTTT.

This sequence joins TRBV15 and TRBJ2-7, with D possibly being TRBD1 (5 bases). The CDR3 sequence is 13 residues long. Deletions cut 1 base from V and 7 bases from J, with 11 bases between. Germline lookup yields CDR1 LNHNV and CDR2 YYDKDF (reference sequence). The CDR3 is CATSRGGLGEQYF. CDR3 sequence (DNA): TGTGCCACCAGCAGAGGGGGCTTGGGGGAGCAGTACTTC.

The V and J genes are TRBV9 and TRBJ1-3; the D gene is possibly TRBD1 (6 bases). The CDR3 length is 17 residues. Between the trimmed V and J ends, which lost 2 bases and 0 bases, there was a span of 15 bases. Germline CDR1 SGDLS, CDR2 YYNGEE. The DNA for the CDR3 is TGTGCCAGCAGCGTCACCACTCAGGGGAACTCTGGAAACACCATATATTTT. The encoded protein is CASSVTTQGNSGNTIYF.

The chain uses TRBV2 and TRBJ2-3; the match to TRBD1 covers 12 bases. V shed 5 bases, J shed 4 bases, and the junction held 1 base outside the gene matches. The germline CDR1 and CDR2 sequences are SNHLY and FYNNEI. CDR3 length: 14 residues. CDR3 nucleotides: TGTGCCAGCAGTCGGGACAGGGGGCCAGATACGCAGTATTTT. Translating gives CASSRDRGPDTQYF.

The V and J genes are TRBV7-8 and TRBJ1-1; D remains ambiguous. The CDR3 contains 14 residues. The germline V and J ends were trimmed by 1 base and 1 base, with 7 bases remaining between them. CDR1 SGHVS and CDR2 FQNEAQ come from the germline V gene. The CDR3 DNA is TGTGCCAGCAGCTTAGGGGCAGGGAACACTGAAGCTTTCTTT. Amino acids: CASSLGAGNTEAFF.

This chain joins TRBV28 and TRBJ2-1, with 8 bases lining up with TRBD2. V shed 7 bases, J shed 0 bases, and the junction held 2 bases outside the gene matches. The CDR3 spans 14 residues. CDR1 is MDHEN, CDR2 SYDVKM, per germline. CDR3 in amino acids: CASKSGSSYNEQFF. CDR3 in DNA: TGTGCCAGCAAGAGCGGGAGCTCCTACAATGAGCAGTTCTTC.

The chain links TRBV27 to TRBJ2-1, with 9 nucleotides matching TRBD2. The CDR3 contains 16 residues. Per the germline V gene, CDR1 is MNHEY and CDR2 is SMNVEV (reference sequence). V was clipped by 4 bases and J by 10 bases; unmatched bases: 14. This CDR3 reads CASSSVAGARSGEQFF. The CDR3 bases are TGTGCCAGCAGTTCCGTAGCGGGGGCGCGCTCGGGGGAGCAGTTCTTC.

This chain joins TRBV18 and TRBJ2-5; D is perhaps TRBD2 (6 bases). Germline CDR1 reads KGHSH; CDR2 reads LQKENI. V was trimmed by 3 bases and J by 5 bases, leaving 10 bases between them. The CDR3 totals 13 residues. The CDR3 sequence: CASSPGSRETQYF. The CDR3 nucleotides are TGTGCCAGCTCACCCGGGAGCCGTGAGACCCAGTACTTC.

This clone came up a few times. The J gene is TRBJ2-5, the V gene TRBV4-3; tentative D call: TRBD1 (8 bases). This CDR3 comprises 14 residues. The germline gives CDR1 LGHNA, CDR2 YSLEER. The V end lost 1 base, the J end lost 5 bases, and 11 bases lay between the germline ends. The CDR3 reads CASSQVQGGETQYF. DNA of the CDR3: TGCGCCAGCAGCCAAGTACAGGGGGGGGAGACCCAGTACTTC.

The chain links TRBV7-3 to TRBJ2-2, with a possible D match to TRBD2 (5 bases). Between the trimmed V and J ends, which lost 6 bases and 3 bases, there was a span of 11 bases. This CDR3 is built from 14 residues. The germline V gene has CDR1 SGHTA and CDR2 FQGTGA. The CDR3 loop reads CASRPTRYTGELFF. The CDR3 DNA reads as TGTGCCAGCAGGCCAACTAGATACACCGGGGAGCTGTTTTTT.

The chain has TRBV10-3 and TRBJ1-1; D possibly corresponds to TRBD1 (6 bases). Germline V CDR1 and CDR2: ENHRY, SYGVKD. Trimming pared 3 bases from V and 3 bases from J, leaving 11 bases between. This CDR3 has 14 residues. CDR3 residues: CAISDGRGDTEAFF. The CDR3 DNA follows: TGTGCCATCAGTGATGGGAGGGGGGACACTGAAGCTTTCTTT.

CDR3 sequence (DNA): TGTGCCAGTCGCCCCGGACTAGCGGGAGTGTACAATGAGCAGTTCTTC. Amino acid sequence: CASRPGLAGVYNEQFF. The chain joins TRBV19 to TRBJ2-1; 13 bases fit TRBD2. V lost 8 bases to trimming and J lost 4 bases; unmatched junction nucleotides: 8. The germline V gene has CDR1 LNHDA and CDR2 SQIVND (reference sequence). CDR3 length: 16 amino acids. The whole variable domain, filled in from reference TRBV19 and TRBJ2-1, reads DGGITQSPKYLFRKEGQNVTLSCEQNLNHDAMYWYRQDPGQGLRLIYYSQIVNDFQKGDIAEGYSVSREKKESFPLTVTSAQKNPTAFYLCASRPGLAGVYNEQFFGPGTRLTVL.

J is TRBJ2-1 and V is TRBV19; TRBD2 agrees at 10 bases. V lost 1 base and J lost 6; bases outside the gene matches: 6. The CDR3 runs to 16 residues. In germline, CDR1 is LNHDA, CDR2 SQIVND (reference sequence). The CDR3 nucleotides are TGTGCCAGTAGTATAGGGAGCGGGGGGGCCCCCAATGAGCAGTTCTTC. It translates to CASSIGSGGAPNEQFF.

The chain combines TRBV7-2 with TRBJ2-2; TRBD1 is a possible D gene (6 bases). V shed 6 bases and J shed 6 bases, with 8 bases lying between them. This CDR3 spans 12 amino acids. The germline V gene encodes CDR1 SGHTA and CDR2 FQGNSA. This CDR3 reads CASRQGAGELFF. The DNA of the CDR3 is TGTGCCAGCAGACAGGGTGCCGGGGAGCTGTTTTTT.